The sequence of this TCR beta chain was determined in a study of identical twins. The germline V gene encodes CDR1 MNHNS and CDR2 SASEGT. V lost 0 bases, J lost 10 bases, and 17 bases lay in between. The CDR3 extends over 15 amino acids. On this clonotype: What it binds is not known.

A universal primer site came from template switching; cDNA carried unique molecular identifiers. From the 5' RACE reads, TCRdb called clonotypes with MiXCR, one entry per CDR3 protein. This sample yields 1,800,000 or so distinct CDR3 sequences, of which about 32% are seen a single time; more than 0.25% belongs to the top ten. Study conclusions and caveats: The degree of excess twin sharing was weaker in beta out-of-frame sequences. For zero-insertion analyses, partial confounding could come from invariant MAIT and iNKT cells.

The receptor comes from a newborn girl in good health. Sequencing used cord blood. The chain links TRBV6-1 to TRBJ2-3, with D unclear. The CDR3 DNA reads TGTGCCAGCAGTGAAGCGCAGTCAGCTAGAAATGCGCAGTATTTT. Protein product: CASSEAQSARNAQYF.